This T cell receptor beta chain originates from a study of T-cell memory formation after mild COVID-19. Trimming removed 0 bases at V and 5 bases at J, with 10 bases between. CDR3 length: 14 residues. Germline V lookup: CDR1 SGHAT, CDR2 FQNNGV. The TCR alpha and TCR beta cDNA libraries, bearing sample barcodes and UMIs, were generated by 5'RACE using constant-segment primers. TCRdb processed the 5' RACE reads anew with MiXCR; each CDR3 protein has one entry. This table has 300,000 to 400,000 distinct CDR3 sequences, around an eighth appearing once. As regards this clonotype: The antigen is not known.

Findings of the study overall: Clones contracting day 15 to 85 were balanced CD4/CD8; later expanders leaned CD4+.

The TCR comes from a man in his late teens or twenties who had mild COVID-19 (a few samples of this study predate the infection). Cell type and time point are not known. The rearrangement uses TRBV11-2 and TRBJ2-5; D is uncertain. The sample consisted of PBMCs or a T cell subset sorted from them (not recorded which). This CDR3 reads CASSLEGQSETQYF. The DNA for the CDR3 is TGTGCCAGCAGCTTAGAGGGTCAGTCGGAGACCCAGTACTTC.